Each of the 2 T cell receptor beta chains below was sequenced from the same sample in a study of chemoradiotherapy in HPV16-positive cancers (dated by TCRdb to between 2021 and 2022). The method was the immunoSEQ multiplex PCR assay. TCRdb carries this immuneACCESS record with in-frame sequences only. Its versions omit some clonotypes, under half of them owing to an unresolved V gene in the studies checked, with the rest unexplained. The sample records around 1,700 clones, roughly 80% of which are singletons. Approximately 6.5% of the sample goes to the ten largest clones. The sequencing used tumor tissue, collected from a patient who underwent chemoradiotherapy. All receptors come from a human donor with HPV-associated anogenital cancer.

The chain joins TRBV5-5 to TRBJ1-1, with D tentatively TRBD1 (6 bases). CDR3 length equals 20 residues. Trimming shortened V by 4 bases and J by 1 base, and 29 bases separated the two germline ends. The germline V gene encodes CDR1 SGHKS and CDR2 YYEKEE (reference sequence). CDR3 nucleotides: TGTGCCAGCAGCCCAGGGTTGCCGCACGGTGGGACACTGAGGAACACTGAAGCTTTCTTT. Translating gives CASSPGLPHGGTLRNTEAFF.

By frequency in the sample, this clone is large (0.1 to 1%). The V gene is TRBV2, the J gene TRBJ2-7; 7 bases align to TRBD1. The CDR3 is 14 amino acids. CDR1 and CDR2 from the germline V gene are SNHLY and FYNNEI. The junction had 4 bases not matched to a gene; V was cut back by 3 bases and J by 2 bases. CDR3 sequence: CASSEGTVTYEQYF. In DNA form, the CDR3 reads TGTGCCAGCAGTGAGGGGACAGTGACCTACGAGCAGTACTTC.